The next 10 T cell receptor beta chains were all read from a single sample in a study of blood T cell repertoires in COVID-19. Libraries were prepared by immunoSEQ multiplex PCR; TCRdb keeps only in-frame clonotypes and omits some of them. There are a few hundred thousand clones in the sample; under 90% occur only once, and over 9% lies in the top ten. The sample was PBMCs or T cells enriched from blood (not recorded which). The receptors shown here come from a woman younger than 45 who had recovered from COVID-19.

The rearrangement links TRBV4-2 to TRBJ2-5; possibly TRBD2 for D (7 bases). The CDR3 is 15 residues long. Germline CDR1 reads LGHNA; CDR2 reads YNFKEQ. The germline V and J ends were trimmed by 3 bases and 5 bases, with 16 bases remaining between them. In nucleotides, the CDR3 is TGTGCCAGCAGCCAGGCAGGGGACTACCGGGAGACCCAGTACTTC. It codes for CASSQAGDYRETQYF.

The rearrangement links TRBV7-2 to TRBJ2-7, with 10 bases fitting TRBD2. The CDR3 runs to 14 residues. The germline V gene has CDR1 SGHTA and CDR2 FQGNSA. V lost 8 bases, J lost 2 bases, and 6 bases stayed unmatched. The CDR3 DNA follows: TGTGCCAGCGGCATTAGCGGGAGGACCTACGAGCAGTACTTC. This sequence encodes CASGISGRTYEQYF.

The V and J genes are TRBV20-1 and TRBJ2-1; D is unresolved. The CDR3 is made up of 11 amino acids. CDR1 is DFQATT and CDR2 is SNEGSKA in the germline V gene (reference sequence). V was shortened by 1 base and J by 9 bases, with 7 bases between the two germline ends. For the CDR3, the DNA is TGCAGTGCTAGAGGAGAAACTGAGCAGTTCTTC. Translation: CSARGETEQFF.

About this clone: Other DNA sequences in this specimen translate into the identical CDR3. V and J are TRBV18 and TRBJ2-3; tentative D call: TRBD1 (6 bases). Germline CDR1 KGHSH, CDR2 LQKENI. V was pared by 3 bases and J by 6 bases, with 10 bases between. The CDR3 runs 13 residues. The DNA of the CDR3 is TGTGCCAGCTCACCGACAGGAGCCGATACGCAGTATTTT. Protein: CASSPTGADTQYF.

This chain joins TRBV19 and TRBJ1-1; D is possibly TRBD1 (5 bases). Germline CDR1 and CDR2: LNHDA and SQIVND (reference sequence). The CDR3 is made up of 15 amino acids. V shed 10 bases and J shed 1 base, with 19 bases lying between them. Written as DNA, the CDR3 is TGTGCCACCCAAGAAGGGGCAGGGTGGAACACTGAAGCTTTCTTT. Protein sequence: CATQEGAGWNTEAFF. Filled out from reference TRBV19 and TRBJ1-1, the complete variable domain reads DGGITQSPKYLFRKEGQNVTLSCEQNLNHDAMYWYRQDPGQGLRLIYYSQIVNDFQKGDIAEGYSVSREKKESFPLTVTSAQKNPTAFYLCATQEGAGWNTEAFFGQGTRLTVV.

The chain uses TRBV3-1 (or the pseudogene TRBV3-2) and TRBJ2-3; D uncertain. The CDR3 runs to 16 residues. In germline, CDR1 is LGHDT, CDR2 YNNKEL (reference sequence). V was cut by 4 bases and J by 3 bases, with 17 bases left in between. As DNA, the CDR3 is TGTGCCAGCAGCCTCGAATTAGCTACGACGACAGATACGCAGTATTTT. Translation: CASSLELATTTDTQYF.

The rearrangement links TRBV5-8 to TRBJ1-1; D is possibly TRBD1 (6 bases). CDR3 length: 13 residues. Looked up from germline, CDR1 is SGHTS and CDR2 is YDEGEE. Trimming pared 0 bases from V and 5 bases from J, leaving 8 bases between. The CDR3: CASSLVRGTEAFF. CDR3 coding DNA: TGTGCCAGCAGCTTGGTAAGGGGGACTGAAGCTTTCTTT.

The rearrangement links TRBV28 to TRBJ2-1; tentative D call: TRBD2 (7 bases). Trimming took 4 bases from V and 11 from J, leaving 24 bases between them. This CDR3 comprises 16 residues. Germline CDR1 is MDHEN and CDR2 is SYDVKM. The CDR3 nucleotides are TGTGCCAGCAGTTCCCGGGGGAGCGGGAATAGGGGGAAGCAGTTCTTC. It specifies CASSSRGSGNRGKQFF.

The V call is TRBV11-2, the J call TRBJ1-1, with D perhaps TRBD1 (6 bases). The CDR3 length is 13 residues. V shed 8 bases and J shed 4 bases, with 14 bases lying between them. Germline V lookup: CDR1 SGHAT, CDR2 FQNNGV. The CDR3 sequence: CASERRRGTEAFF. Written as DNA, the CDR3 is TGTGCCAGCGAACGTCGCAGGGGCACTGAAGCTTTCTTT. Using reference TRBV11-2 and TRBJ1-1 for the parts outside the CDR3, the full variable domain is EAGVAQSPRYKIIEKRQSVAFWCNPISGHATLYWYQQILGQGPKLLIQFQNNGVVDDSQLPKDRFSAERLKGVDSTLKIQPAKLEDSAVYLCASERRRGTEAFFGQGTRLTVV.

The chain combines TRBV15 with TRBJ1-2; no reliable D call. Trimming took 0 bases from V and 2 from J, leaving 13 bases between them. The CDR3 has 16 residues. From germline, CDR1 is LNHNV and CDR2 YYDKDF (reference sequence). The CDR3 loop reads CATSRDPGLMNYGYTF. CDR3 bases: TGTGCCACCAGCAGAGATCCCGGACTGATGAACTATGGCTACACCTTC.